Each of the 27 T cell receptor beta chains below was sequenced from the same sample in a study of OX40 agonist ivuxolimab in advanced cancers. The method was immunoSEQ multiplex PCR; TCRdb's version includes in-frame clones alone and lacks a portion of them. The table includes approximately 25,000 clones, under 90% detected once. This sample comprised CD4+ or CD8+ T cells sorted from blood, obtained in a trial of the OX40 agonist ivuxolimab. All receptors come from an adult with an advanced solid tumor such as melanoma, head and neck, liver or kidney cancer.

This chain joins TRBV5-5 and TRBJ2-7; no reliable D call. The V end was cut by 2 bases, the J end by 0 bases, with 6 bases between. This CDR3 comprises 13 residues. Germline V gene data show CDR1 as SGHKS and CDR2 as YYEKEE (reference sequence). The CDR3 DNA is TGTGCCAGCAGCTTACTGATCTCCTACGAGCAGTACTTC. Amino acid sequence: CASSLLISYEQYF.

This clone was picked up a small number of times. This rearrangement joins TRBV6-5 to TRBJ1-1, with 7 positions matching TRBD1. Germline V gene sequence: CDR1 MNHEY, CDR2 SVGAGI. The CDR3 is made up of 15 amino acids. Unmatched junction bases numbered 6, after V lost 4 bases and J lost 1 base. The CDR3 DNA reads as TGTGCCAGCAGTTCCCGACAGGGATCGAACACTGAAGCTTTCTTT. This translates into CASSSRQGSNTEAFF.

The chain carries TRBV7-9 and TRBJ1-6, with D possibly matching TRBD1 (6 bases). The germline gives CDR1 SEHNR, CDR2 FQNEAQ (reference sequence). Trimming took off 5 bases at V and 8 bases at J, with 13 bases between the two ends. CDR3 length: 14 amino acids. CDR3 DNA: TGTGCCAGCAGCCTCCAAGGGGGGGATTCACCCCTCCACTTT. Its translation: CASSLQGGDSPLHF.

This chain links TRBV9 with TRBJ2-2, with 11 bases lining up with TRBD2. The V gene's germline CDR1 is SGDLS and CDR2 YYNGEE. Germline trimming cut 3 bases from V and 7 bases from J; bases unmatched to any gene: 11. The CDR3 loop spans 17 amino acids. CDR3 DNA: TGTGCCAGCAGCGCCGACTTTAGCGGGAGGGCCTTCGGGGAGCTGTTTTTT. Its translation: CASSADFSGRAFGELFF.

V is TRBV6-4 and J is TRBJ2-6, with a tentative D call TRBD1 (6 bases). CDR3 size: 16 residues. The V gene lost 2 bases and the J gene lost 0 bases, with 8 bases spanning the gap. Germline CDR1 reads MRHNA; CDR2 reads SNTAGT. For the CDR3, the DNA is TGTGCCAGCAGTGACGGGGGCAACTCTGGGGCCAACGTCCTGACTTTC. Translation: CASSDGGNSGANVLTF.

This sequence joins TRBV9 and TRBJ2-3; 12 bases map to TRBD1. Per germline, CDR1 SGDLS and CDR2 YYNGEE. Trimming cost V 2 bases and J 3 bases; bases outside gene matches: 7. This CDR3 is 17 amino acids long. As DNA, the CDR3 is TGTGCCAGCAGCGTCACCGGGACAGGGGGCTTAACAGATACGCAGTATTTT. This gives the protein CASSVTGTGGLTDTQYF.

This sequence joins TRBV19 and TRBJ1-5; maybe TRBD1 (6 bases). Germline CDR1 LNHDA, CDR2 SQIVND (reference sequence). The CDR3 sequence is 15 residues long. V shed 1 base and J shed 6 bases, with 13 bases lying between them. The CDR3 DNA reads TGTGCCAGTAGTATAGTTCCCGGGGGCGGTCAGCCCCAGCATTTT. Its translation is CASSIVPGGGQPQHF.

The CDR3 nucleotides read TGTGCCAGCAGCTTTGGGACTTCCGACTACGAGCAGTACTTC. It specifies CASSFGTSDYEQYF. This chain links TRBV7-6 with TRBJ2-7; D might be TRBD2 (6 bases). The V end lost 3 bases, the J end lost 3 bases, and 12 bases lay between the germline ends. Germline-derived CDR1 and CDR2 are SGHVS and FNYEAQ. CDR3 size: 14 residues.

The V and J genes are TRBV27 and TRBJ2-1, with 10 positions matching TRBD2. Germline-derived CDR1 and CDR2 are MNHEY and SMNVEV (reference sequence). This CDR3 has 16 residues. V shed 1 base and J 4 bases; nucleotides not matched to a gene: 4. The CDR3: CASSLLGTSVYNEQFF. The CDR3 nucleotides are TGTGCCAGCAGTTTATTGGGGACTAGCGTATACAATGAGCAGTTCTTC.

V is TRBV30 and J is TRBJ2-1; D could derive from TRBD1 or TRBD2 (5 bases each). V lost 1 base to trimming and J lost 6 bases, with 19 bases between them. Germline assignment: CDR1 GTSNPN and CDR2 SVGIG (reference sequence). This CDR3 has 16 residues. The CDR3, as DNA: TGTGCCTGGAGTGGAACCGGGGCCAGTCCCCGCAATGAGCAGTTCTTC. This encodes CAWSGTGASPRNEQFF.

This clone was seen a single time. V gene TRBV28 combines with J gene TRBJ2-2, with TRBD2 matching 13 bases. J was trimmed by 4 bases and V by 3 bases; bases with no gene match: 8. Germline V gene sequence: CDR1 MDHEN, CDR2 SYDVKM. This CDR3 is built from 18 residues. The CDR3 DNA reads TGTGCCAGCAGTTTCCCTGGACTAGCGGGAGTGCTCACCGGGGAGCTGTTTTTT. It specifies CASSFPGLAGVLTGELFF.

The V gene is TRBV6-1, the J gene TRBJ1-1, with D tentatively TRBD1 (6 bases). This CDR3 is built from 14 residues. CDR1 MNHNS and CDR2 SASEGT come from the germline V gene. The V end lost 6 bases, the J end lost 1 base, and 12 bases lay between the germline ends. The CDR3 DNA is TGTGCCAGCAGAGCCGGACAGACGAACACTGAAGCTTTCTTT. Amino acid sequence: CASRAGQTNTEAFF.

The chain has TRBV23-1 and TRBJ2-3, with D perhaps TRBD1 or TRBD2 (5 bases each). TRBV23-1 is an ORF, and what it does is uncertain. CDR3 size: 15 residues. Trimming cost V 1 base and J 2 bases, with 10 bases left between them. This chain's CDR3 is CASSQLGPFTDTQYF. For the CDR3, the DNA is TGCGCCAGCAGTCAATTGGGACCTTTCACAGATACGCAGTATTTT.

The rearrangement uses TRBV5-6 and TRBJ2-4; D possibly corresponds to TRBD1 (7 bases). The CDR3 totals 16 residues. Germline V lookup: CDR1 SGHDT, CDR2 YYEEEE. V lost 4 bases, J lost 8 bases, and 22 bases lay in between. The CDR3 nucleotides read TGTGCCAGCAGCGACAGTATGGAGGGGGCGAGATACATTCAGTACTTC. Protein: CASSDSMEGARYIQYF. The full variable domain, in which reference TRBV5-6 and TRBJ2-4 provide the parts outside the CDR3, is DAGVTQSPTHLIKTRGQQVTLRCSPKSGHDTVSWYQQALGQGPQFIFQYYEEEERQRGNFPDRFSGHQFPNYSSELNVNALLLGDSALYLCASSDSMEGARYIQYFGAGTRLSVL.

The chain is built from TRBV5-1 and TRBJ2-7; the match to TRBD1 covers 7 bases. V lost 1 base, J lost 5 bases, and 9 bases stayed unmatched. The germline CDR1 and CDR2 sequences are SGHRS and YFSETQ. The CDR3 has 15 amino acids. Here the CDR3 DNA reads TGCGCCAGCAGCTTGTTGGGACAGACCCTTCACGAGCAGTACTTC. It translates to CASSLLGQTLHEQYF.

The V and J genes are TRBV10-2 and TRBJ2-2, with D perhaps matching TRBD1 or TRBD2 (6 bases each). Germline V gene data show CDR1 as WSHSY and CDR2 as SAAADI. Trimming cost V 10 bases and J 8 bases, with 26 bases left between them. The CDR3 sequence is 16 residues long. The CDR3 DNA reads as TGCGCCACCCAAAGGCCGGGGGCCTCCGTATTTGGGGAGCTGTTTTTT. This gives the protein CATQRPGASVFGELFF.

V and J are TRBV5-4 and TRBJ2-1; no firm D call. This CDR3 has 13 amino acids. Per the germline V gene, CDR1 is SGHNT and CDR2 is YYREEE (reference sequence). V lost 4 bases and J 4 bases, leaving 9 bases between the germline ends. The CDR3 loop reads CASSPDKYNEQFF. The CDR3 region has the DNA TGTGCCAGCAGCCCTGACAAGTACAATGAGCAGTTCTTC.

The chain recombines TRBV9 with TRBJ1-2; D uncertain. Trimming removed 0 bases from V and 7 bases from J, with 7 bases in between. There are 12 residues in the CDR3. In germline, CDR1 is SGDLS, CDR2 YYNGEE. The CDR3 spells CASSVGHLGYTF. The DNA of the CDR3 is TGTGCCAGCAGCGTAGGGCATCTTGGCTACACCTTC.

The chain has TRBV23-1 and TRBJ2-4; D is perhaps TRBD1 or TRBD2 (5 bases each). TRBV23-1 is designated an ORF whose function remains uncertain. V was pared by 9 bases and J by 2 bases, with 14 bases between. CDR3 size: 14 residues. The CDR3 DNA reads TGCGCCAGACAGGTTTCGGGGTCCAAAAACATTCAGTACTTC. The encoded protein is CARQVSGSKNIQYF.

CDR3 in DNA: TGTGCCAGAACCCAACCCGGGACAGGGCAAGAGACCCAGTACTTC. Protein product: CARTQPGTGQETQYF. The chain has TRBV7-5 and TRBJ2-5; the tabulated D call, TRBD1, remains unverified against the DNA. TRBV7-5 is a pseudogene. The CDR3 spans 15 residues.

The chain has TRBV4-2 and TRBJ2-7; either TRBD1 or TRBD2 may supply D (5 bases each). The CDR3 contains 14 residues. The V gene lost 0 bases and the J gene lost 10 bases, with 16 bases spanning the gap. The germline gives CDR1 LGHNA, CDR2 YNFKEQ. This CDR3 is CASSQDPGTGEQYF. The DNA for the CDR3 is TGTGCCAGCAGCCAAGATCCAGGGACGGGCGAACAGTACTTC.

The chain combines TRBV28 with TRBJ2-3; D is unresolved. Trimming removed 2 bases at V and 4 bases at J, with 10 bases between. The CDR3 is made up of 14 amino acids. Germline CDR1 reads MDHEN; CDR2 reads SYDVKM. The CDR3 nucleotides are TGTGCCAGCAGTTTAGACTTTGTGCCAGATACGCAGTATTTT. Translation gives CASSLDFVPDTQYF. The full variable domain, with the rest looked up from reference TRBV28 and TRBJ2-3, is DVKVTQSSRYLVKRTGEKVFLECVQDMDHENMFWYRQDPGLGLRLIYFSYDVKMKEKGDIPEGYSVSREKKERFSLILESASTNQTSMYLCASSLDFVPDTQYFGPGTRLTVL.

This chain uses TRBV27 with TRBJ2-5; possible D gene TRBD1, 5 bases. This CDR3 is built from 15 residues. Looked up from germline, CDR1 is MNHEY and CDR2 is SMNVEV (reference sequence). V dropped 0 bases and J dropped 5 bases, with 13 bases sitting between them. The chain's CDR3 is CASSLSLGAYETQYF. The DNA of the CDR3 is TGTGCCAGCAGTTTATCTCTTGGGGCATATGAGACCCAGTACTTC.

J is TRBJ1-5 and V is TRBV2, with 8 bases that match TRBD1. CDR1 and CDR2 (germline): SNHLY, FYNNEI. The CDR3 is 14 amino acids. The J segment lost 3 bases and the V segment lost 8 bases, leaving 6 bases of the junction unmatched. The CDR3 sequence: CASVADRDNQPQHF. The DNA of the CDR3 is TGTGCCAGCGTGGCGGACAGGGACAATCAGCCCCAGCATTTT.

The chain couples TRBV5-4 to TRBJ2-1; 10 positions agree with TRBD2. CDR3 length equals 15 residues. The J segment lost 4 bases and the V segment lost 4 bases, leaving 5 bases of the junction unmatched. CDR1 SGHNT and CDR2 YYREEE come from the germline V gene (reference sequence). The CDR3 sequence: CASSRERGGYNEQFF. Written as DNA, the CDR3 is TGTGCCAGCAGCCGCGAGCGGGGGGGTTACAATGAGCAGTTCTTC.

Only a few counts were recorded for this clone. The rearrangement joins TRBV19 to TRBJ2-1; possibly TRBD1 or TRBD2 for D (5 bases each). Germline CDR1 reads LNHDA; CDR2 reads SQIVND (reference sequence). This CDR3 region has 15 residues. The V end lost 5 bases, the J end lost 2 bases, and 13 bases lay between the germline ends. Here the CDR3 DNA reads TGTGCCAGTAGTGTAAGGGACGGCACCTACAATGAGCAGTTCTTC. It translates to CASSVRDGTYNEQFF.

The chain links TRBV5-6 to TRBJ2-7; possibly TRBD1 for D (5 bases). The CDR3 covers 13 residues. V gave up 4 bases and J gave up 3 bases, with 11 bases separating them. Germline CDR1 is SGHDT and CDR2 is YYEEEE. Here the CDR3 DNA reads TGTGCCAGCAGCCTATTTCAGGGCTACGAGCAGTACTTC. It codes for CASSLFQGYEQYF. Combining the CDR3 with reference TRBV5-6 and TRBJ2-7 gives the whole variable domain DAGVTQSPTHLIKTRGQQVTLRCSPKSGHDTVSWYQQALGQGPQFIFQYYEEEERQRGNFPDRFSGHQFPNYSSELNVNALLLGDSALYLCASSLFQGYEQYFGPGTRLTVT.